These 31 T cell receptor beta chains share one sample of origin, sequenced in a study of cytomegalovirus exposure and HLA in healthy donors (dated by TCRdb to about 2017). The protocol used for the library was the immunoSEQ multiplex PCR assay. The multiplex PCR relied on a mix of 60 forward primers for TCR Vbeta segments and 13 reverse primers for TCR Jbeta segments. The table comes from immuneACCESS by way of TCRdb, which keeps in-frame sequences with V and J called. Part of the clones is missing from these tables; in studies checked, under half for an unresolved V gene and the rest for unknown reasons. In this sample the table shows about 120,000 clones, roughly 80% of which occur a single time. Around 1.5% of the sample rests with the top ten. The specimen was PBMCs. The receptors come from a woman under 30 in good health and CMV-seronegative.

This chain uses TRBV5-1 with TRBJ2-1, with 10 bases matching TRBD1. The trim removed 5 bases at V and 5 bases at J, leaving 13 bases unmatched. The CDR3 sequence is 17 residues long. Looked up from germline, CDR1 is SGHRS and CDR2 is YFSETQ. The CDR3 spells CASRVGYGTGANNEQFF. The CDR3 DNA is TGCGCCAGCAGAGTCGGATACGGGACAGGGGCTAACAATGAGCAGTTCTTC.

As regards this clone: An end of the junction differs from the germline gene, which may be a read error. V gene TRBV13 combines with J gene TRBJ1-1, with a possible D match to TRBD1 (6 bases). Germline CDR1 is PRHDT and CDR2 is FYEKMQ (reference sequence). The CDR3 consists of 17 residues. The CDR3 sequence is CASSLGGQFLMNTEAFF. CDR3 nucleotide sequence: TGTGCCAGCAGCCTAGGCGGACAGTTTTTGATGAACACTGAAGCTTTCTTT.

The J gene is TRBJ1-1, the V gene TRBV7-6; 8 nucleotides line up with TRBD1. Germline assignment: CDR1 SGHVS and CDR2 FNYEAQ. The CDR3 covers 16 residues. Unmatched junction bases numbered 11, after V lost 4 bases and J lost 4 bases. CDR3 sequence: CASSSSIGQGSTEAFF. As DNA, the CDR3 is TGTGCCAGCAGCTCTTCGATCGGACAGGGAAGCACTGAAGCTTTCTTT.

The J gene is TRBJ2-2, the V gene TRBV2; a possible D gene is TRBD2 (5 bases). Germline values: CDR1 SNHLY, CDR2 FYNNEI. The CDR3 has 17 amino acids. V shed 2 bases and J shed 4 bases, with 17 bases lying between them. The CDR3 region has the DNA TGTGCCAGCAGTGAAAAAGGAGCGGCGAAGATCACCGGGGAGCTGTTTTTT. Its translation: CASSEKGAAKITGELFF.

V gene TRBV5-4 combines with J gene TRBJ2-5; TRBD2 agrees at 11 bases. The assigned J gene may be wrong: the sequence end matches TRBJ2-7 better. Germline V gene data show CDR1 as SGHNT and CDR2 as YYREEE (reference sequence). The CDR3 sequence is 17 residues long. The CDR3 sequence is CASSSTLLAGASYEQYF. The CDR3 bases are TGTGCCAGCAGCTCCACTCTACTAGCGGGGGCCTCCTACGAGCAGTACTTC.

J is TRBJ1-6 and V is TRBV7-3; tentative D call: TRBD1 (5 bases). Germline CDR1 SGHTA, CDR2 FQGTGA. This CDR3 is 14 amino acids long. Trimming removed 9 bases at V and 8 bases at J, with 17 bases between. CDR3 DNA: TGTGCCAGTTCAAAGGGGCTCAGCGATTCACCCCTCCACTTT. Protein sequence: CASSKGLSDSPLHF.

The chain has TRBV19 and TRBJ1-6, with TRBD1 as a possible D gene (6 bases). V was clipped by 3 bases and J by 15 bases, with 21 bases between them. Germline V CDR1 and CDR2: LNHDA, SQIVND (reference sequence). The CDR3 contains 15 residues. CDR3 loop: CASSILGGGETVLHF. The CDR3 bases are TGTGCCAGTAGTATTCTCGGTGGGGGCGAAACGGTCCTCCACTTT.

The chain joins TRBV6-1 to TRBJ2-7; TRBD2 matches at 8 bases. From germline, CDR1 is MNHNS and CDR2 SASEGT. Losses at the gene ends were 10 bases for V and 4 bases for J; bases not matched to a gene: 3. CDR3 length: 11 amino acids. This CDR3 is CANRGGYEQYF. For the CDR3, the DNA is TGTGCCAACCGGGGGGGGTACGAGCAGTACTTC.

This chain joins TRBV5-6 and TRBJ2-2; TRBD1 might be the D (5 bases). This CDR3 is built from 12 residues. V was clipped by 1 base and J by 7 bases, with 5 bases between them. Germline V gene sequence: CDR1 SGHDT, CDR2 YYEEEE. The CDR3, as DNA: TGTGCCAGCAGCTTGAGGGGCGGGGAGCTGTTTTTT. Translation gives CASSLRGGELFF.

V and J are TRBV5-4 and TRBJ2-7; a possible D gene is TRBD1 (5 bases). The V gene's germline CDR1 is SGHNT and CDR2 YYREEE (reference sequence). V gave up 1 base and J gave up 2 bases, with 13 bases separating them. CDR3 length equals 15 residues. The CDR3 sequence is CASSLPGHKTYEQYF. CDR3 coding DNA: TGTGCCAGCAGCTTGCCAGGGCACAAAACCTACGAGCAGTACTTC.

This chain uses TRBV7-2 with TRBJ1-4; D is unclear. V was cut by 4 bases and J by 8 bases, with 14 bases left in between. Looked up from germline, CDR1 is SGHTA and CDR2 is FQGNSA. CDR3 length: 14 amino acids. The CDR3 protein is CASSYAGMGEKLFF. The DNA of the CDR3 is TGTGCCAGCAGCTATGCGGGGATGGGAGAAAAACTGTTTTTT.

For this clone: Compared with germline, one end of the junction differs, possibly owing to a read error. The chain links TRBV2 to TRBJ2-4, with TRBD2 identical over 7 bases. Germline V gene sequence: CDR1 SNHLY, CDR2 FYNNEI. The CDR3 contains 15 residues. CDR3 sequence: CASRWLAGPKNSQYF. DNA of the CDR3: TGTGCCAGCAGATGGTTAGCGGGCCCCAAAAACAGTCAGTACTTC.

The rearrangement uses TRBV5-1 and TRBJ1-2; D is possibly TRBD1 (5 bases). CDR3 size: 12 residues. Germline V gives CDR1 SGHRS, CDR2 YFSETQ. V lost 8 bases and J lost 4, with 12 bases in between. CDR3 in DNA: TGCGCCAGTCAGGGTTCCGGCTATGGCTACACCTTC. This codes for CASQGSGYGYTF.

This clone was observed a single time. The rearrangement uses TRBV7-8 and TRBJ1-5; 11 bases are shared with TRBD1. Per germline, CDR1 SGHVS and CDR2 FQNEAQ. This CDR3 is 16 amino acids long. The V segment lost 4 bases and the J segment 3 bases; nucleotides outside the gene matches: 5. The CDR3, as DNA: TGTGCCAGCAGCTGGGGGACAGGGGGAATCAATCAGCCCCAGCATTTT. Amino acids: CASSWGTGGINQPQHF. Complete variable domain (other parts from reference TRBV7-8 and TRBJ1-5): GAGVSQSPRYKVAKRGQDVALRCDPISGHVSLFWYQQALGQGPEFLTYFQNEAQLDKSGLPSDRFFAERPEGSVSTLKIQRTQQEDSAVYLCASSWGTGGINQPQHFGDGTRLSIL.

This clone was seen only once. This sequence joins TRBV12-5 and TRBJ2-7; no clear D. This CDR3 is built from 12 residues. V lost 0 bases to trimming and J lost 5 bases, with 5 bases between them. Germline CDR1 LGHNT, CDR2 FRNRAP. DNA for the CDR3: TGTGCTAGTGGTTTGGTGAGTCACGAGCAGTACTTC. It is translated as CASGLVSHEQYF. The variable domain in full, with the rest retrieved from reference TRBV12-5 and TRBJ2-7, is DARVTQTPRHKVTEMGQEVTMRCQPILGHNTVFWYRQTMMQGLELLAYFRNRAPLDDSGMPKDRFSAEMPDATLATLKIQPSEPRDSAVYFCASGLVSHEQYFGPGTRLTVT.

The CDR3 protein is CASSPYQGTAGYTF. DNA for the CDR3: TGTGCCAGCAGTCCATATCAGGGGACCGCCGGCTACACCTTC. The gene calls are TRBV2 and TRBJ1-2, with D perhaps TRBD1 (6 bases). The V end was cut by 5 bases, the J end by 8 bases, with 18 bases between. The CDR3 runs 14 residues. Germline CDR1 SNHLY, CDR2 FYNNEI.

This rearrangement joins TRBV6-1 to TRBJ2-1; D unresolved. The CDR3 is 13 amino acids. Germline V gives CDR1 MNHNS, CDR2 SASEGT. Trimming stripped 5 bases from V and 5 bases from J, with 10 bases between. The CDR3 DNA is TGTGCCAGCAGTCCAGAAGTGGACAATGAGCAGTTCTTC. This gives the protein CASSPEVDNEQFF.

This chain links TRBV19 with TRBJ1-1; no clear D gene. CDR3 size: 12 residues. Trimming cost V 9 bases and J 0 bases, with 8 bases left between them. Germline-derived CDR1 and CDR2 are LNHDA and SQIVND (reference sequence). CDR3: CASRTLNTEAFF. The CDR3 nucleotides are TGTGCCAGCCGAACACTGAACACTGAAGCTTTCTTT.

This clone was counted a single time. The chain links TRBV19 to TRBJ1-6; no firm D call. V gave up 5 bases and J gave up 5 bases, with 13 bases separating them. This CDR3 contains 15 residues. Germline V CDR1 and CDR2: LNHDA, SQIVND (reference sequence). The CDR3 DNA is TGTGCCAGTAGTCGCGAGGGTGAGGATAATTCACCCCTCCACTTT. This encodes CASSREGEDNSPLHF. Together with reference TRBV19 and TRBJ1-6, the CDR3 gives the full variable domain: DGGITQSPKYLFRKEGQNVTLSCEQNLNHDAMYWYRQDPGQGLRLIYYSQIVNDFQKGDIAEGYSVSREKKESFPLTVTSAQKNPTAFYLCASSREGEDNSPLHFGNGTRLTVT.

The V gene is TRBV5-6, the J gene TRBJ1-1; D gene unclear. The CDR3 has 12 amino acids. V was trimmed by 1 base and J by 5 bases, leaving 6 bases between them. Germline V gives CDR1 SGHDT, CDR2 YYEEEE. CDR3 region: CASSLWRTEAFF. The CDR3 DNA reads TGTGCCAGCAGCTTGTGGAGGACTGAAGCTTTCTTT.

The chain joins TRBV11-2 to TRBJ2-3, with a weak D call TRBD2 (5 bases). Germline CDR1 is SGHAT and CDR2 is FQNNGV. CDR3 size: 16 residues. V was trimmed by 3 bases and J by 0 bases, leaving 13 bases between them. CDR3 sequence (DNA): TGTGCCAGCAGCTTTCCAAGGACGGGAAGCACAGATACGCAGTATTTT. It encodes CASSFPRTGSTDTQYF.

The chain employs TRBV19 and TRBJ1-5; unclear D gene. V lost 3 bases to trimming and J lost 2 bases, with 11 bases between them. The CDR3 is made up of 15 amino acids. Germline V gene data show CDR1 as LNHDA and CDR2 as SQIVND (reference sequence). The CDR3 loop reads CASSIFSRGNQPQHF. The CDR3 region has the DNA TGTGCCAGTAGTATCTTCTCCCGGGGCAATCAGCCCCAGCATTTT.

This chain connects TRBV7-2 to TRBJ2-7, with 9 bases fitting TRBD1. The CDR3 runs 14 residues. V was pared by 7 bases and J by 0 bases, with 4 bases of the junction left unmatched. Per the germline V gene, CDR1 is SGHTA and CDR2 is FQGNSA. Here the CDR3 reads CASIKDRGSYEQYF. DNA for the CDR3: TGTGCCAGCATCAAGGACAGGGGCTCCTACGAGCAGTACTTC.

The chain employs TRBV7-9 and TRBJ1-1, with D unclear. The germline V gene has CDR1 SEHNR and CDR2 FQNEAQ (reference sequence). V shed 5 bases and J shed 5 bases, with 9 bases lying between them. CDR3 length: 12 amino acids. The CDR3 coding sequence is TGTGCCAGCAGCCCCGTCCTAACTGAAGCTTTCTTT. It encodes CASSPVLTEAFF.

J is TRBJ1-1 and V is TRBV30; D unclear. CDR3 size: 11 residues. The germline gives CDR1 GTSNPN, CDR2 SVGIG (reference sequence). The V end lost 2 bases, the J end lost 6 bases, and 7 bases lay between the germline ends. The CDR3 protein is CAWSPTSEAFF. The CDR3 DNA follows: TGTGCCTGGAGTCCCACATCTGAAGCTTTCTTT.

V gene TRBV5-8 combines with J gene TRBJ1-2; TRBD1 might be the D (5 bases). This CDR3 is 15 amino acids long. Germline lookup yields CDR1 SGHTS and CDR2 YDEGEE. V lost 2 bases to trimming and J lost 0 bases, with 11 bases between them. The CDR3 DNA follows: TGTGCCAGCAGCTTATATACAGGCTCTAACTATGGCTACACCTTC. Amino acid sequence: CASSLYTGSNYGYTF.

The chain is built from TRBV28 and TRBJ2-5; 10 bases match TRBD1. V lost 5 bases and J lost 4; bases outside the gene matches: 4. Per the germline V gene, CDR1 is MDHEN and CDR2 is SYDVKM. This CDR3 has 14 amino acids. CDR3 sequence: CASSETGGRETQYF. The CDR3 DNA sequence: TGTGCCAGCAGTGAGACAGGGGGCCGAGAGACCCAGTACTTC.

V usage is TRBV7-9 and J usage is TRBJ1-2, with TRBD1 matching 9 bases. V shed 5 bases, J shed 8 bases, and the junction held 9 bases outside the gene matches. This CDR3 has 14 residues. Per the germline V gene, CDR1 is SEHNR and CDR2 is FQNEAQ (reference sequence). CDR3 amino acids: CASSRTGDAYGYTF. In nucleotides, the CDR3 is TGTGCCAGCAGCCGGACAGGGGATGCCTACGGCTACACCTTC.

Note on this clone: The identical CDR3 is also encoded by other nucleotide sequences in the sample. CDR3 DNA: TGTGCCAGCAGCGTAGGCGGTGGACAGGGGGCAGGTGGAAACACCATATATTTT. It is translated as CASSVGGGQGAGGNTIYF. This chain links TRBV9 with TRBJ1-3, with 11 bases matching TRBD1. V gave up 0 bases and J gave up 3 bases; unmatched junction bases: 8. This CDR3 region has 18 residues. Germline V CDR1 and CDR2: SGDLS, YYNGEE.

The chain links TRBV6-6 to TRBJ2-5; tentatively, D is TRBD2 (5 bases). The CDR3 extends over 16 amino acids. The V and J ends lost 8 bases and 7 bases respectively, with 26 bases between them. Germline V CDR1 and CDR2: MNHNY, SVGAGI (reference sequence). This chain's CDR3 is CASRNQLDSQDGTQYF. In DNA, the CDR3 is TGTGCCAGCCGAAATCAACTAGATTCGCAAGATGGGACCCAGTACTTC.

In this sample, this clone turned up a few times. This chain uses TRBV29-1 with TRBJ2-1; tentatively, D is TRBD2 (7 bases). The CDR3 runs 13 residues. CDR1 and CDR2 (germline): SQVTM, ANQGSEA. The V end was cut by 8 bases, the J end by 5 bases, with 16 bases between. CDR3 bases: TGCAGCCAGGGGAGGGGGAGGAACAATGAGCAGTTCTTC. This gives the protein CSQGRGRNNEQFF.